Below are 26 T cell receptor beta chains sequenced from a single sample in a study of CD8+ T cells in alopecia areata. Treatment defined: oral pan-JAK inhibitor, 5-10 mg twice daily. It was cDNA, reverse transcribed from extracted RNA, that served as the sequencing template. TCRdb's copy holds only in-frame clones and misses some; the assay was immunoSEQ multiplex PCR. Among hundreds of thousands of clones listed, 58% were seen once. Sequenced material: CD4+ T cells sorted from blood, taken at week 24, from a patient treated with tofacitinib. These receptor sequences come from a human donor with alopecia areata.

The chain joins TRBV9 to TRBJ1-1, with D possibly TRBD1 on 6 matching bases. The germline V gene encodes CDR1 SGDLS and CDR2 YYNGEE. The V end was cut by 0 bases, the J end by 3 bases, with 12 bases between. The CDR3 contains 15 residues. CDR3 amino acids: CASSVAATGYTEAFF. The CDR3 DNA reads as TGTGCCAGCAGCGTAGCCGCAACAGGGTACACTGAAGCTTTCTTT.

This chain uses TRBV6-1 with TRBJ1-1, with D uncertain. The V gene lost 7 bases and the J gene lost 2 bases, with 11 bases spanning the gap. The CDR3 runs to 13 residues. Per the germline V gene, CDR1 is MNHNS and CDR2 is SASEGT. This CDR3 reads CASNPRANTEAFF. In DNA form, the CDR3 reads TGTGCCAGCAACCCACGAGCCAACACTGAAGCTTTCTTT.

V usage is TRBV5-1 and J usage is TRBJ2-7, with D maybe TRBD1 (5 bases). Germline V gene lookup returns CDR1 SGHRS and CDR2 YFSETQ. V was clipped by 4 bases and J by 0 bases, with 14 bases between them. The CDR3 length is 15 residues. The DNA of the CDR3 is TGCGCCAGCAGCCCTCGACAGTCTCTCTCCTACGAGCAGTACTTC. This encodes CASSPRQSLSYEQYF.

The rearrangement joins TRBV6-1 to TRBJ1-1, with D unresolved. This CDR3 region has 13 residues. V lost 1 base to trimming and J lost 5 bases, with 8 bases between them. Germline V gene sequence: CDR1 MNHNS, CDR2 SASEGT. This CDR3 reads CASSEDVRTEAFF. The CDR3 DNA reads as TGTGCCAGCAGTGAAGATGTTCGGACTGAAGCTTTCTTT.

This chain links TRBV28 with TRBJ1-6; D unresolved. V lost 3 bases and J lost 0, with 15 bases in between. The CDR3 sequence is 18 residues long. Germline-derived CDR1 and CDR2 are MDHEN and SYDVKM. CDR3: CASSFDKALSSYNSPLHF. CDR3 nucleotide sequence: TGTGCCAGCAGTTTCGACAAAGCCTTGAGCTCCTATAATTCACCCCTCCACTTT.

This clone was picked up a small number of times. The chain joins TRBV29-1 to TRBJ2-1; D perhaps matches TRBD1 (5 bases). CDR1 SQVTM and CDR2 ANQGSEA come from the germline V gene. The CDR3 contains 15 residues. Trimming stripped 6 bases from V and 0 bases from J, with 15 bases between. CDR3 sequence (DNA): TGCAGCGTCCTGGGGCAGTCATCCTCCTACAATGAGCAGTTCTTC. It is translated as CSVLGQSSSYNEQFF.

The chain combines TRBV2 with TRBJ2-3, with TRBD1 matching over 11 bases. Looked up from germline, CDR1 is SNHLY and CDR2 is FYNNEI. There are 14 residues in the CDR3. J gave up 3 bases and V 6 bases, and 2 bases lay outside the gene matches. CDR3 nucleotide sequence: TGTGCCAGCAGCGGGGACAGGGGGACAGATACGCAGTATTTT. Its protein product is CASSGDRGTDTQYF.

V is TRBV7-2 and J is TRBJ1-5; TRBD1 matches 7 bases. CDR1 and CDR2 from the germline V gene are SGHTA and FQGNSA. The V gene end was trimmed by 2 bases and the J gene end by 6 bases; junction bases not matched to a gene: 10. The CDR3 spans 16 residues. CDR3 sequence reads: CASSLSGRGVRQPQHF. In DNA, the CDR3 is TGTGCCAGCAGCTTATCTGGCAGGGGGGTTCGTCAGCCCCAGCATTTT. Looking up the rest from reference TRBV7-2 and TRBJ1-5 gives the full variable domain: GAGVSQSPSNKVTEKGKDVELRCDPISGHTALYWYRQSLGQGLEFLIYFQGNSAPDKSGLPSDRFSAERTGGSVSTLTIQRTQQEDSAVYLCASSLSGRGVRQPQHFGDGTRLSIL.

This chain connects TRBV7-2 to TRBJ2-5; D is tentatively TRBD1 or TRBD2 (5 bases each). The CDR3 is 14 amino acids. Germline V lookup: CDR1 SGHTA, CDR2 FQGNSA. V was clipped by 5 bases and J by 5 bases, with 15 bases between them. The DNA of the CDR3 is TGTGCCAGCAGCCCCTCGGGGCCCCAGGAGACCCAGTACTTC. Translation: CASSPSGPQETQYF. The whole variable domain, filled in from reference TRBV7-2 and TRBJ2-5, reads GAGVSQSPSNKVTEKGKDVELRCDPISGHTALYWYRQSLGQGLEFLIYFQGNSAPDKSGLPSDRFSAERTGGSVSTLTIQRTQQEDSAVYLCASSPSGPQETQYFGPGTRLLVL.

On this clone: In the same sample, other DNA sequences code for this CDR3. This CDR3 is CASSLVGTDTQYF. In DNA form, the CDR3 reads TGTGCCAGCAGCTTGGTGGGGACAGATACGCAGTATTTT. This chain connects TRBV5-4 to TRBJ2-3, with D uncertain. The germline gives CDR1 SGHNT, CDR2 YYREEE (reference sequence). The CDR3 has 13 residues. The V end was cut by 0 bases, the J end by 3 bases, with 5 bases between.

In this sample, this clone turned up a few times. The rearrangement links TRBV29-1 to TRBJ2-7; either TRBD1 or TRBD2 may supply D (5 bases each). The CDR3 is made up of 14 amino acids. V lost 6 bases, J lost 0 bases, and 15 bases lay in between. CDR1 is SQVTM, CDR2 ANQGSEA, per germline. CDR3 protein: CSVIGAGSSYEQYF. CDR3 nucleotides: TGCAGCGTAATTGGGGCGGGTAGCTCCTACGAGCAGTACTTC.

The V and J genes are TRBV14 and TRBJ2-3; TRBD1 agrees at 9 bases. Germline CDR1 SGHDN, CDR2 FVKESK. The CDR3 is 15 residues long. With V trimmed by 2 bases and J by 1 base, 1 base remained unmatched. As DNA, the CDR3 is TGTGCCAGCAGCCAAAGGACAGGGGGCACAGATACGCAGTATTTT. Its translation: CASSQRTGGTDTQYF.

This clone came up a few times. This chain uses TRBV5-1 with TRBJ1-1, with TRBD1 as a possible D gene (5 bases). Germline loops: CDR1 SGHRS, CDR2 YFSETQ. V gave up 1 base and J gave up 0 bases, with 16 bases separating them. The CDR3 is made up of 17 amino acids. This chain's CDR3 is CASSLRGTSLLNTEAFF. The CDR3 DNA follows: TGCGCCAGCAGCTTGAGGGGAACGTCCCTTTTGAACACTGAAGCTTTCTTT.

This chain uses TRBV25-1 with TRBJ2-7; perhaps D is TRBD1 or TRBD2 (5 bases each). Germline V gene sequence: CDR1 MGHDK, CDR2 SYGVNS. The CDR3 covers 12 residues. The ends were cut back, 8 bases at V and 3 bases at J, with 11 bases in the middle. The CDR3 DNA reads as TGTGCCAGCCGGGACGCCCGCTACGAGCAGTACTTC. Translating it yields CASRDARYEQYF.

The V gene is TRBV6-6, the J gene TRBJ2-2; 8 bases match TRBD2. J gave up 4 bases and V 2 bases, and 6 bases lay outside the gene matches. The CDR3 is made up of 16 amino acids. CDR1 and CDR2 (germline): MNHNY, SVGAGI (reference sequence). This chain's CDR3 is CASSYSAGGTTGELFF. Here the CDR3 DNA reads TGTGCCAGCAGTTACAGTGCGGGGGGCACCACCGGGGAGCTGTTTTTT.

This clone appeared a single time. This rearrangement joins TRBV25-1 to TRBJ2-7; 9 positions agree with TRBD1. The CDR3 sequence is 15 residues long. V was clipped by 6 bases and J by 3 bases; unmatched bases: 9. The germline V gene encodes CDR1 MGHDK and CDR2 SYGVNS. DNA of the CDR3: TGTGCCAGCAGATCTACAGGGGGCGCAATCTACGAGCAGTACTTC. Translating gives CASRSTGGAIYEQYF.

J is TRBJ2-7 and V is TRBV29-1; the match to TRBD1 covers 7 bases. CDR3 length equals 14 residues. Per the germline V gene, CDR1 is SQVTM and CDR2 is ANQGSEA. V gave up 6 bases and J gave up 4 bases; unmatched junction bases: 12. The CDR3 bases are TGCAGCGTCGTTAGGGACGACAGGGTGTACGAGCAGTACTTC. Protein sequence: CSVVRDDRVYEQYF.

This clone has more than one count but fewer than ten. The J gene is TRBJ1-1, the V gene TRBV6-6, with D perhaps matching TRBD1 (5 bases). This CDR3 spans 13 amino acids. V lost 5 bases to trimming and J lost 4 bases, with 11 bases between them. Germline V gene data show CDR1 as MNHNY and CDR2 as SVGAGI (reference sequence). Written as DNA, the CDR3 is TGTGCCAGCAGTCCCAGGGCGACCACTGAAGCTTTCTTT. Amino acid sequence: CASSPRATTEAFF.

A few counts support this clone. The chain has TRBV10-3 and TRBJ2-6, with 11 nucleotides matching TRBD1. V shed 3 bases, J shed 0 bases, and the junction held 7 bases outside the gene matches. CDR1 ENHRY and CDR2 SYGVKD come from the germline V gene. The CDR3 spans 19 residues. The DNA of the CDR3 is TGTGCCATCAGTGAAGGGCCGGGACAGGGGGGCTCTGGGGCCAACGTCCTGACTTTC. Encoded protein: CAISEGPGQGGSGANVLTF.

This clone came up a few times. The chain carries TRBV7-2 and TRBJ1-1; D unclear. The length of the CDR3 is 14 residues. CDR1 and CDR2 from the germline V gene are SGHTA and FQGNSA. Deletions cut 5 bases from V and 3 bases from J, with 13 bases between. The CDR3 is CASSPVVGYTEAFF. The CDR3 nucleotides read TGTGCCAGCAGCCCCGTAGTGGGGTACACTGAAGCTTTCTTT.

The chain is built from TRBV7-3 and TRBJ2-1; TRBD2 aligns across 11 bases. Germline CDR1 reads SGHTA; CDR2 reads FQGTGA. The J segment lost 2 bases and the V segment lost 5 bases, leaving 2 bases of the junction unmatched. The CDR3 is 15 residues long. The CDR3 loop reads CASSPLAGAYNEQFF. The CDR3 DNA follows: TGTGCCAGCAGCCCACTAGCGGGGGCCTACAATGAGCAGTTCTTC.

There are a few counts of this clone. The rearrangement joins TRBV19 to TRBJ1-3; D is uncertain. CDR3 length equals 15 residues. CDR1 is LNHDA and CDR2 is SQIVND in the germline V gene (reference sequence). Trimming pared 4 bases from V and 0 bases from J, leaving 10 bases between. CDR3 protein: CASSKDGNSGNTIYF. Here the CDR3 DNA reads TGTGCCAGTAGTAAGGACGGAAACTCTGGAAACACCATATATTTT.

CDR3 in DNA: TGTGCCAGCAGCTACAGGCGGACCGAGCAGTACTTC. It specifies CASSYRRTEQYF. J is TRBJ2-7 and V is TRBV2, with a possible D match to TRBD1 (5 bases). The CDR3 is 12 amino acids. Germline CDR1 reads SNHLY; CDR2 reads FYNNEI. The V and J ends lost 6 bases and 6 bases respectively, with 12 bases between them. The full variable domain, rest sourced from reference TRBV2 and TRBJ2-7, is EPEVTQTPSHQVTQMGQEVILRCVPISNHLYFYWYRQILGQKVEFLVSFYNNEISEKSEIFDDQFSVERPDGSNFTLKIRSTKLEDSAMYFCASSYRRTEQYFGPGTRLTVT.

The CDR3 region has the DNA TGCAGTGCCGGGACATCCTACGAGCAGTACTTC. It yields the protein CSAGTSYEQYF. The rearrangement links TRBV20-1 to TRBJ2-7; D is perhaps TRBD1 (6 bases). The CDR3 spans 11 residues. Germline V gene lookup returns CDR1 DFQATT and CDR2 SNEGSKA (reference sequence). The V and J ends lost 6 bases and 1 base respectively, with 7 bases between them.

The genes are TRBV19 and TRBJ2-5; no clear D. Germline CDR1 LNHDA, CDR2 SQIVND (reference sequence). Trimming pared 3 bases from V and 5 bases from J, leaving 7 bases between. The CDR3 covers 12 residues. The CDR3 DNA follows: TGTGCCAGTAGTATCAACGACGAGACCCAGTACTTC. Translated: CASSINDETQYF.

The chain is built from TRBV10-3 and TRBJ1-1; no definite D call. CDR3 length: 15 residues. Germline CDR1 ENHRY, CDR2 SYGVKD. The V gene lost 2 bases and the J gene lost 0 bases, with 10 bases spanning the gap. CDR3 coding DNA: TGTGCCATCAGTGAGCGGGGAACTTTGAACACTGAAGCTTTCTTT. Encoded protein: CAISERGTLNTEAFF.